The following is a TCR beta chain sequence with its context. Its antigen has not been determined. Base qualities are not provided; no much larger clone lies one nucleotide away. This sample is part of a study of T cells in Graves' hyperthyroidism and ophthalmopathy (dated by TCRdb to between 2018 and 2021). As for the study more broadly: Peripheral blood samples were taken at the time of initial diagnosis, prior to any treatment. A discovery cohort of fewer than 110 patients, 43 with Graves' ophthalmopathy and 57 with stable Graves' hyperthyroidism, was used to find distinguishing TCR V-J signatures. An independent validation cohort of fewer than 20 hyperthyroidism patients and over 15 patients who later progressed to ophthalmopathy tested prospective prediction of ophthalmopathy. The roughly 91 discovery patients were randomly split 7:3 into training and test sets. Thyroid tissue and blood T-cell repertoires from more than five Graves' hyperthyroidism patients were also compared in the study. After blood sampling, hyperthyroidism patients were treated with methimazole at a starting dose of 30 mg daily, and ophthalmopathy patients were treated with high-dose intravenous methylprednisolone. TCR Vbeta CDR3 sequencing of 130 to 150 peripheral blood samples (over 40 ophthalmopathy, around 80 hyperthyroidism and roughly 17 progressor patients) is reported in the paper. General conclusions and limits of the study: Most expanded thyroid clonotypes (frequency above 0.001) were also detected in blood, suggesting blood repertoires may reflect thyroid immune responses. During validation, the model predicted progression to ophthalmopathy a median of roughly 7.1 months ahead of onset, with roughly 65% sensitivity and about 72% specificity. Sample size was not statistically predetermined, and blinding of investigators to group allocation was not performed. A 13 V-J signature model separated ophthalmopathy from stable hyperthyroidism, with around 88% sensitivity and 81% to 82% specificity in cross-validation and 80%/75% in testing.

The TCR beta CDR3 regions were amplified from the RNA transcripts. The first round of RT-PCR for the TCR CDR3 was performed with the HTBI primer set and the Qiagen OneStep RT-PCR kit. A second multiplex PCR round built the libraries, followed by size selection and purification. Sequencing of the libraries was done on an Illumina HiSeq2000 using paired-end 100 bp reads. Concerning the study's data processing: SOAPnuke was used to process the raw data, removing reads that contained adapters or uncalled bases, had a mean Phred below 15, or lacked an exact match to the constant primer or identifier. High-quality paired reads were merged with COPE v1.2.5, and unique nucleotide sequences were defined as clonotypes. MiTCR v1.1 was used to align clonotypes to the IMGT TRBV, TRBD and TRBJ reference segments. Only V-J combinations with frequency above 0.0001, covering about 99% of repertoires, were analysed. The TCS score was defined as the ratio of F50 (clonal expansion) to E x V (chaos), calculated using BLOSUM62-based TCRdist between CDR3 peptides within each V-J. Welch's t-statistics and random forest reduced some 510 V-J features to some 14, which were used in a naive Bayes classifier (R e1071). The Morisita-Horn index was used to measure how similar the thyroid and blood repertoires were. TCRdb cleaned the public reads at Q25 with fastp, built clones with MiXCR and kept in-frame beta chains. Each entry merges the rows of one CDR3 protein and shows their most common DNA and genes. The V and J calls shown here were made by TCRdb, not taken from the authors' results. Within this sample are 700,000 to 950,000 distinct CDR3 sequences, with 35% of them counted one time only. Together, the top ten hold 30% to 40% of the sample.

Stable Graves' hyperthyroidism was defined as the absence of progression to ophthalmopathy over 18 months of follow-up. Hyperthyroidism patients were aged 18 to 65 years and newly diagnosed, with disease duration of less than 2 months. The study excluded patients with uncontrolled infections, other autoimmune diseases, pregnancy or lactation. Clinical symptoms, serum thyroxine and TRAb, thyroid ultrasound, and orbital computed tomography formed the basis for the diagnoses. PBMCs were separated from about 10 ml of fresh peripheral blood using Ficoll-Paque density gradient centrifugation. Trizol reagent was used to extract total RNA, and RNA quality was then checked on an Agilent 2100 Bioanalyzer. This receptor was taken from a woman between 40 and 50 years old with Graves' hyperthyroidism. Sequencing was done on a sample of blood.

Here is the DNA: TGTGCCAGCAGCATAGGATTTGGGAGCACTGAAGCTTTCTTT. This yields the protein CASSIGFGSTEAFF. The receptor chain draws on TRBV5-6 and TRBJ1-1; confidence is insufficient to name the D gene. V is clipped by 4 bases and J by 4 bases, and the sequence between their germline boundaries is 14 bases long. The CDR3 holds 14 amino acids from the cysteine to the phenylalanine. CDR3 DNA only is kept here, 42 bases in frame from base 1. Sequences SGHDT (CDR1) and YYEEEE (CDR2) are obtained from the germline V gene.